This T cell receptor (beta chain) is drawn from a study of Ad26.COV2.S vaccination and SARS-CoV-2 variants. Study details: Ad26.COV2.S arm of COV1001 included the donor. Study conclusions and caveats: Comparability of non-spike TCR breadth was observed across vaccine and placebo recipients. TCR breadth and depth analyses may have underestimated total T cell responses.

About this clone: Its antigen remains unidentified.

This table comes from immunoSEQ multiplex PCR, and its TCRdb copy is limited to in-frame clones, with some not included. Found here are fewer than 500,000 clones, roughly nine tenths of them singletons; the top ten hold about 2.4%. As to treatment: roughly 20 received Ad26.COV2.S at low or high dose, single or two shots; several received placebo; per-sample allocation not given. The samples date from day 63 after the first vaccine or placebo injection. Donation came from an adult in Boston who was aged 18-55 years. Sequenced material: peripheral blood, taken in a trial of Ad26.COV2.S vaccine versus placebo. The TCR was taken from a person aged 18-60 years who received the Ad26.COV2.S COVID-19 vaccine or a placebo.

CDR3 nucleotides: TGTGCCAGTATCGGGAGGGGGAACACTGAAGCTTTCTTT. It yields the protein CASIGRGNTEAFF. This sequence joins TRBV19 and TRBJ1-1, with a possible D match to TRBD1 (5 bases). Germline CDR1 and CDR2: LNHDA and SQIVND (reference sequence). The CDR3 has 13 amino acids. V lost 7 bases and J 1 base, leaving 10 bases between the germline ends. The full variable domain, its missing parts supplied by reference TRBV19 and TRBJ1-1, is DGGITQSPKYLFRKEGQNVTLSCEQNLNHDAMYWYRQDPGQGLRLIYYSQIVNDFQKGDIAEGYSVSREKKESFPLTVTSAQKNPTAFYLCASIGRGNTEAFFGQGTRLTVV.